This T cell receptor (beta chain) was captured in a study of response to subunit inactivated influenza vaccine (dated by TCRdb to the late 2010s). Some background on the complete study: To follow how T cells responded to a trivalent subunit inactivated influenza vaccine, the researchers relied on deep quantitative profiling of the T cell receptor repertoire. Here is what the overall study found, with its caveats: The authors suggested that each seasonal influenza vaccination may recruit only a limited number of new T cells.

Here V drops 1 base and J drops 3 bases, and the junction holds 9 bases not matched to any gene. The germline V gene encodes CDR1 LNHNV and CDR2 YYDKDF (reference sequence). From cysteine to phenylalanine, the CDR3 is 17 amino acids long. Only the CDR3 portion is preserved as DNA: 51 bases, with reading frame beginning at the first base. Library prep was done by RT-PCR. Data came from an Illumina HiSeq 2500. TCRdb trimmed the raw reads at Q25, called clones with MiXCR and kept productive beta chains. Entries that share a CDR3 protein sequence are merged under the most common genes and DNA. In all, the sample holds fewer than 600,000 distinct CDR3 sequences, and approximately 7.3% of those were seen once. The ten largest make up 13% of the sample. This clonotype was detected ten times or more. Its target antigen remains unknown. One base away there is no much larger clone; base qualities are not given.

The specimen was PBMCs from blood, collected less than 30 months after vaccination. The chain links TRBV15 with TRBJ1-3, and TRBD1 matches 7 of the central bases. This TCR came from a man aged 50 to 69 who received an inactivated influenza vaccine. Donor details come from another sample of the same person, matched by shared clones. CDR3 sequence: CATSRARGQSFGNTIYF. In nucleotides, the sequence is TGTGCCACCAGCAGAGCGAGGGGACAGTCGTTTGGAAACACCATATATTTT.